This T cell receptor beta chain derives from a study of T cells in Graves' hyperthyroidism and ophthalmopathy. Study summary: Once the initial diagnosis was made, peripheral blood was obtained before any treatment.

Researchers took RNA transcripts and amplified the TCR beta CDR3 regions from them. A set of HTBI primers served as the primers for a first-round RT-PCR of the TCR CDR3. TCRdb re-called the multiplex PCR reads through MiXCR, storing one row per CDR3 protein. The repertoire holds over 200,000 distinct CDR3 sequences, roughly 18% seen once, with approximately 50% in the top ten. The study defined stable Graves' hyperthyroidism as no ophthalmopathy progression within 18 months. Uncontrolled infection, other autoimmune disease, pregnancy or lactation barred patients from enrollment. Whole-study results and caveats: The majority of expanded thyroid clonotypes above 0.001 also appeared in blood.

This clonotype came up a few times. Its antigen is unknown. CDR1 MNHNS and CDR2 SASEGT come from the germline V gene. With 4 bases removed from V and 4 bases from J, the gap between germline ends came to 11 bases. The CDR3 sequence is 13 residues long. This TCR derives from a man aged 50 to 59 with Graves' hyperthyroidism. The rearrangement joins TRBV6-1 to TRBJ2-7; weak D call: TRBD2 (5 bases). The source material was blood. This CDR3 is CASSGGWTYEQYF. Here the CDR3 DNA reads TGTGCCAGCAGTGGTGGCTGGACTTACGAGCAGTACTTC.